This TCR beta chain emerged from a study of blood T cell repertoires in COVID-19 (dated by TCRdb to the early 2020s). Some background on the complete study: Samples from collaborators originated in the United States, Italy and Spain and spanned both the acute and convalescent phases of COVID-19. The material from the prospective study consisted of cDNA or gDNA derived from T cells, B-cell-depleted T cells, or PBMCs. Subjects who had been exposed to COVID-19, were actively infected with it, or had recovered from it provided the deeply sampled blood TCRbeta repertoires that made up the dataset. The repertoires were released in a freely available public database meant as a resource for research on the immune response to SARS-CoV-2. The samples were drawn from two sources: the first 160 participants of the ongoing ImmuneRACE study, and 950 to 1,500 subjects contributed by 6 global collaborators. The sample metadata nearly always contained a de-identified subject ID, COVID-19 status, age in years and sex. Where available, HLA class I and class II types were taken from metadata supplied by the sample provider and were not determined by assay-based typing. Findings and caveats that apply to the study as a whole: Clinical and demographic metadata were provided uncurated, with the amount varying by source and participant.

V is cut by 0 bases and J by 7 bases, and the space between the germline ends is 10 bases. Reading the germline V gene (reference sequence) gives CDR1 GTSNPN and CDR2 SVGIG. The cysteine opens and the phenylalanine closes a CDR3 of 13 amino acids. The retained sequence is limited to the CDR3, 39 bases, with the frame set at the first base. Comment on this clone: There is no known antigen for this receptor. No base qualities exist here, and no much larger clone lies one base off it.

A second Seattle source provided samples from volunteer blood donors who had recovered from COVID-19. Whole blood was collected in K2EDTA tubes by collaborating institutions according to the institutions' own protocols. For TCRbeta analysis, collaborators shipped samples as frozen whole blood, isolated PBMCs, or DNA extracted from either of those sample types. TCRbeta CDR3 regions were amplified from genomic DNA by means of the immunoSEQ Assay, a bias-controlled multiplex PCR. Per the source publication's procedure: The number of nucleated cells in each sample was estimated by amplification of reference gene primers within the assay. To quantify the absolute abundance of each unique TCRbeta CDR3 rearrangement, sequence reads were collapsed and filtered. For each sample, productive Simpson clonality was calculated by taking the square root of Simpson's diversity index across productive rearrangements. TCRdb provides this immuneACCESS table in a form limited to in-frame rearrangements. Some clones are lacking; in checked studies, under half of them reflect an unresolved V gene, and why the rest are absent is not known. Clone size and the V and J calls come from that table; the DNA yielded D and trimming. This sample lists about 240,000 clones; around 90% were detected once. The ten most abundant clones make up more than 6% of the sample.

The sequence links TRBV30 to TRBJ1-3, and the D gene may be TRBD1, 5 bases matching. Specimen: peripheral blood. The receptor was isolated from a man in his sixties who had recovered from COVID-19. The CDR3 protein: CAWSVRGSNTIYF. Read as DNA, the sequence is TGTGCCTGGAGTGTACGGGGGAGTAACACCATATATTTT.